This entry lists 3 T cell receptor beta chains sequenced from one sample in a study of blood T cell repertoires in COVID-19. The repertoire was sequenced with immunoSEQ multiplex PCR; TCRdb's copy has only in-frame clones and lacks some. The sample yields 200,000 to 300,000 clones, around 86% seen once. Sequenced input: PBMCs or T cells enriched from blood (not recorded which). Every receptor here comes from a man in his forties who had recovered from COVID-19.

This chain joins TRBV28 and TRBJ1-2; D gene unclear. V gave up 6 bases and J gave up 6 bases, with 14 bases separating them. The CDR3 covers 13 residues. The V gene's germline CDR1 is MDHEN and CDR2 SYDVKM. CDR3 sequence (DNA): TGTGCCAGCAGGCCGCAGGTTCATGATGGCTACACCTTC. Its protein is CASRPQVHDGYTF.

This sequence joins TRBV5-4 and TRBJ1-2; D not certain. This CDR3 has 11 amino acids. Germline V gene data show CDR1 as SGHNT and CDR2 as YYREEE (reference sequence). V lost 0 bases, J lost 6 bases, and 3 bases lay in between. Here the CDR3 reads CASSLADGYTF. The CDR3 region has the DNA TGTGCCAGCAGCTTGGCCGATGGCTACACCTTC.

This clone is a singleton in its sample. The gene calls are TRBV7-2 and TRBJ1-6; the D is unclear. Germline V gives CDR1 SGHTA, CDR2 FQGNSA. CDR3 length equals 15 residues. The V end lost 6 bases, the J end lost 5 bases, and 14 bases lay between the germline ends. The CDR3: CASRWTGTNNSPLHF. As DNA, the CDR3 is TGTGCCAGCAGATGGACGGGAACCAATAATTCACCCCTCCACTTT.